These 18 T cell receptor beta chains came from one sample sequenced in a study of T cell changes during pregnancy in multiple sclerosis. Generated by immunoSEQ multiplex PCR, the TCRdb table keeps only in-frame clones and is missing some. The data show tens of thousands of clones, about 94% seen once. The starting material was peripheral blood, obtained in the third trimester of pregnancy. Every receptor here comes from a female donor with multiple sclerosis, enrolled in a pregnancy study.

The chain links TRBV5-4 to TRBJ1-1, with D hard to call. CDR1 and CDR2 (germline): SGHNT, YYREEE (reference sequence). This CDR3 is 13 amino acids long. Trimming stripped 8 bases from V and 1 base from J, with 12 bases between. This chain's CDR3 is CASFIAGNTEAFF. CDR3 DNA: TGTGCCAGTTTCATTGCAGGGAACACTGAAGCTTTCTTT.

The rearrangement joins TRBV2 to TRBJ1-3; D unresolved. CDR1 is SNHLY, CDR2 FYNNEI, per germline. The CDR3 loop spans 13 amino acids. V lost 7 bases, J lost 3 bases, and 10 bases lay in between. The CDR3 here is CASTGVFGNTIYF. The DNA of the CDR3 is TGTGCCAGCACCGGGGTATTTGGAAACACCATATATTTT.

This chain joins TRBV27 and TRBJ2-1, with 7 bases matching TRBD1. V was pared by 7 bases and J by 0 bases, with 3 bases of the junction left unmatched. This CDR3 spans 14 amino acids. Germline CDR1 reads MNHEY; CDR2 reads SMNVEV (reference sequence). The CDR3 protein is CASKGQVSYNEQFF. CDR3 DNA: TGTGCCAGCAAAGGACAGGTCTCCTACAATGAGCAGTTCTTC.

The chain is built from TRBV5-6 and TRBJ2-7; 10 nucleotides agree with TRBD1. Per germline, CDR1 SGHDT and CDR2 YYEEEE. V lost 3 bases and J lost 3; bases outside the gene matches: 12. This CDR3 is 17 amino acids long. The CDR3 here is CASSSPTDRGRSYEQYF. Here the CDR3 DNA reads TGTGCCAGCAGCTCTCCAACAGACAGGGGGCGAAGCTACGAGCAGTACTTC.

The CDR3 DNA is TGTGCCAGCAGTCGACTAGCGTGGAATGAGCAGTTCTTC. Translation: CASSRLAWNEQFF. The chain has TRBV6-1 and TRBJ2-1, with 8 nucleotides matching TRBD2. The CDR3 covers 13 residues. Unmatched junction bases numbered 4, after V lost 5 bases and J lost 7 bases. Germline V gene lookup returns CDR1 MNHNS and CDR2 SASEGT.

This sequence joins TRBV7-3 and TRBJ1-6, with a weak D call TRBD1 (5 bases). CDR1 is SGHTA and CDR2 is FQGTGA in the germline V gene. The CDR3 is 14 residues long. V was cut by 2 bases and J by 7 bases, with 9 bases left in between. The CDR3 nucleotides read TGTGCCAGCAGCTTAGCGGGGGGAAATTCACCCCTCCACTTT. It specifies CASSLAGGNSPLHF.

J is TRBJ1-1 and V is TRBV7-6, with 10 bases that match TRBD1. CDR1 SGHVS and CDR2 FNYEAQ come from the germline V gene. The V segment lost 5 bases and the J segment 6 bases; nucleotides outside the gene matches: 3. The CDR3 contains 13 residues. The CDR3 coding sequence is TGTGCCAGCAGCACGACAGGGGGCTCTGAAGCTTTCTTT. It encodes CASSTTGGSEAFF.

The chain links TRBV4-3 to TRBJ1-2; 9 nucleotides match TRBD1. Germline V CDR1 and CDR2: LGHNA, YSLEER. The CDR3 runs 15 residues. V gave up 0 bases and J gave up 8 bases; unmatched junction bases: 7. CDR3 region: CASSQDRGTGFGYTF. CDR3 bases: TGCGCCAGCAGCCAAGATCGAGGGACAGGGTTCGGCTACACCTTC.

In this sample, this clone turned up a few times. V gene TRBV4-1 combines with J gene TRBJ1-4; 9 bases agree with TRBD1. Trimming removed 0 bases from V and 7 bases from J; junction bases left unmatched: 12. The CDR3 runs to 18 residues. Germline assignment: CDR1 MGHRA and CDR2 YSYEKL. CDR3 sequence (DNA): TGCGCCAGCAGCCAAGATCCCGGGACAGGGTTTAAGGGTGAAAAACTGTTTTTT. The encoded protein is CASSQDPGTGFKGEKLFF.

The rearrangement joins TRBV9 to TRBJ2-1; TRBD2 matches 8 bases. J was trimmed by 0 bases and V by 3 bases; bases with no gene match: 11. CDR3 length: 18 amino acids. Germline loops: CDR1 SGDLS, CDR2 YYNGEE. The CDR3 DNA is TGTGCCAGCAGCGAGGACCGGGGGAGCGGGGGCTCCTACAATGAGCAGTTCTTC. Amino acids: CASSEDRGSGGSYNEQFF.

CDR3 nucleotide sequence: TGTGCCAGCTCACTAGAAGGTCAGACAGGGGGCAATCGTTCACCCCTCCACTTT. Protein sequence: CASSLEGQTGGNRSPLHF. The chain is built from TRBV18 and TRBJ1-6, with 10 bases fitting TRBD1. The J segment lost 9 bases and the V segment lost 4 bases, leaving 15 bases of the junction unmatched. Germline CDR1 KGHSH, CDR2 LQKENI. The CDR3 consists of 18 residues.

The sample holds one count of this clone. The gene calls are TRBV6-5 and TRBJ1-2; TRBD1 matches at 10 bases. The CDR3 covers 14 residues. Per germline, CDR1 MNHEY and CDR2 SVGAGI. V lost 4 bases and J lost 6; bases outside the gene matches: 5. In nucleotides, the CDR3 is TGTGCCAGCAGTTTTCTAGGGACAGGGGATGGCTACACCTTC. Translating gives CASSFLGTGDGYTF.

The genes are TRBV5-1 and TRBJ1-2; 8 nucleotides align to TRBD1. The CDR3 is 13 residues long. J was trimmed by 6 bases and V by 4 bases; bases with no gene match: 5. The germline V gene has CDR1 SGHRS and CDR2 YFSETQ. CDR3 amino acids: CASSQGQGNGYTF. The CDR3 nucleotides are TGCGCCAGCAGCCAAGGACAGGGAAATGGCTACACCTTC.

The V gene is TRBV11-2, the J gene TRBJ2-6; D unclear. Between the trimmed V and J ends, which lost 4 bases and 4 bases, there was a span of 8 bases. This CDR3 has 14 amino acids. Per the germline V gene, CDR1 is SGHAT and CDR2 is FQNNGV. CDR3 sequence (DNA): TGTGCCAGCAGCTCACATTGGGGGGCCAACGTCCTGACTTTC. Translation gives CASSSHWGANVLTF.

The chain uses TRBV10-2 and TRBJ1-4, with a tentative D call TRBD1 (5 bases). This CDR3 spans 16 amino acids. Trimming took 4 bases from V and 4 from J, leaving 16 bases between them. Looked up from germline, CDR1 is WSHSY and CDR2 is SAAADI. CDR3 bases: TGCGCCAGCAGTGGCCCTCTGGGCGGGGGTAATGAAAAACTGTTTTTT. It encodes CASSGPLGGGNEKLFF.

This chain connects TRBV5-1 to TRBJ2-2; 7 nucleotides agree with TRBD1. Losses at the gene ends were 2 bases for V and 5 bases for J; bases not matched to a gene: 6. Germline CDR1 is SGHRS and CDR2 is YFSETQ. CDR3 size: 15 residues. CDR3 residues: CASSFGTANTGELFF. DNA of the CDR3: TGCGCCAGCAGCTTCGGGACAGCAAATACCGGGGAGCTGTTTTTT.

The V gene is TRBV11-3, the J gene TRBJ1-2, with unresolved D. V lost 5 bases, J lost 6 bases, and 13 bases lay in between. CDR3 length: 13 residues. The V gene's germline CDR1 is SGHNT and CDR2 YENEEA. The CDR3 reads CASSQLRVDGYTF. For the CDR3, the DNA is TGTGCCAGCAGCCAACTCCGGGTGGATGGCTACACCTTC.

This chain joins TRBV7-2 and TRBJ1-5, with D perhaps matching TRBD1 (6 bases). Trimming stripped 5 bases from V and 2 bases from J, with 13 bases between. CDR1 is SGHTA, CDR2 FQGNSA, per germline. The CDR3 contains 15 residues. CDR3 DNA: TGTGCCAGCAGCCCCGGGGGGCCTGGCAATCAGCCCCAGCATTTT. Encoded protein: CASSPGGPGNQPQHF.